This T cell receptor (beta chain) was documented in a study of neurological immune-mediated disorders. Study-level points and caveats: Whereas HTLV-1-associated myelopathy showed the most TCR clonal expansion, multiple sclerosis showed the least, with levels below those of healthy controls.

Germline CDR1 SGHTA, CDR2 FQGNSA. The CDR3 loop spans 15 amino acids. The team produced cDNA through 5'RACE using 10-nucleotide random UMIs. Over 180 million TCR-beta sequences (from 15-18 subjects) were yielded by each sequencing run. Via MiXCR, TCRdb re-called the 5' RACE reads, giving one row per CDR3 protein. The sample includes tens of thousands of distinct CDR3 sequences, roughly 10% of them seen just once. Documented time point: longitudinal time-point 2. Healthy controls were blood bank volunteers in Maryland, USA. There are many counts of this clonotype. Its antigen is currently unknown. The junction and the germline gene differ at one end; a read error may be behind it.

V usage is TRBV7-2 and J usage is TRBJ2-5, with 10 bases matching TRBD1. Sequenced: PBMCs. The clonotype originates from a young man in good health. In DNA, the CDR3 is TGTGTCAGCAGCGGGCAGACAGGGGGCCCGGAGACCCAGTACTTC. Translated: CVSSGQTGGPETQYF. The whole variable domain, filled in from reference TRBV7-2 and TRBJ2-5, reads GAGVSQSPSNKVTEKGKDVELRCDPISGHTALYWYRQSLGQGLEFLIYFQGNSAPDKSGLPSDRFSAERTGGSVSTLTIQRTQQEDSAVYLCVSSGQTGGPETQYFGPGTRLLVL.